The 21 T cell receptor beta chains reported below all come from one sample, sequenced in a study of OX40 agonist ivuxolimab in advanced cancers. To prepare the library, the immunoSEQ multiplex PCR assay was applied. This immuneACCESS table, as held by TCRdb, lists in-frame sequences with V and J called but not all clones. Of the missing ones, under half trace to an unresolved V gene in checked studies; the others have no known cause. Present in this sample are nearly 45,000 clones, approximately 84% of which were seen just once. The ten largest account for about 15% of the sample. The sequencing used CD4+ or CD8+ T cells sorted from blood, collected in a trial of the OX40 agonist ivuxolimab. These receptor sequences come from an adult with an advanced solid tumor such as melanoma, head and neck, liver or kidney cancer.

This clone came up a few times. This sequence joins TRBV5-8 and TRBJ1-1; no clear D gene. The CDR3 totals 13 residues. In germline, CDR1 is SGHTS, CDR2 YDEGEE. Deletions cut 0 bases from V and 1 base from J, with 4 bases between. The CDR3, as DNA: TGTGCCAGCAGCTTGGGGTGGAACACTGAAGCTTTCTTT. Translated, it gives CASSLGWNTEAFF. The full variable domain, completed using reference TRBV5-8 and TRBJ1-1, is EAGVTQSPTHLIKTRGQQATLRCSPISGHTSVYWYQQALGLGLQFLLWYDEGEERNRGNFPPRFSGRQFPNYSSELNVNALELEDSALYLCASSLGWNTEAFFGQGTRLTVV.

This chain uses TRBV4-2 with TRBJ2-5; TRBD2 agrees at 15 bases. The closer fit of TRBJ2-7 to the DNA end suggests the J call may be wrong. Germline values: CDR1 LGHNA, CDR2 YNFKEQ. The CDR3 extends over 19 amino acids. CDR3 residues: CASSQEPGLAGGFSYEQYF. The CDR3 DNA follows: TGTGCCAGCAGCCAAGAGCCCGGACTAGCGGGAGGGTTCTCCTACGAGCAGTACTTC.

The V call is TRBV27, the J call TRBJ2-3; 10 bases are a match to TRBD2. V trimming: 5 bases; J trimming: 8 bases; junction bases outside the gene matches: 7. The CDR3 runs to 14 residues. Germline assignment: CDR1 MNHEY and CDR2 SMNVEV (reference sequence). CDR3 sequence: CASSPSGGAGTQYF. The CDR3 coding sequence is TGTGCCAGCAGTCCCAGCGGGGGGGCTGGTACGCAGTATTTT.

V is TRBV13 and J is TRBJ2-3, with D perhaps given as TRBD1 or TRBD2 (5 bases each). The germline V and J ends were trimmed by 5 bases and 4 bases, with 16 bases remaining between them. Germline values: CDR1 PRHDT, CDR2 FYEKMQ (reference sequence). CDR3 length equals 15 residues. CDR3 nucleotide sequence: TGTGCCAGCAGCCCCCGAGGGCAGGGATCAGATACGCAGTATTTT. Translation gives CASSPRGQGSDTQYF.

In its sample, this clone was seen a few times. V gene TRBV14 combines with J gene TRBJ2-1; D possibly corresponds to TRBD2 (5 bases). The CDR3 covers 15 residues. Trimming took 4 bases from V and 7 from J, leaving 17 bases between them. Germline assignment: CDR1 SGHDN and CDR2 FVKESK. The CDR3 protein is CASSRRFGSSNEQFF. In DNA form, the CDR3 reads TGTGCCAGCAGCCGCCGATTTGGGAGCTCAAATGAGCAGTTCTTC.

This chain joins TRBV4-1 and TRBJ2-5; D is tentatively TRBD1 or TRBD2 (7 bases each). With the DNA end fitting TRBJ2-7 better, the J assignment may be wrong. The germline CDR1 and CDR2 sequences are MGHRA and YSYEKL. The CDR3 has 17 amino acids. As DNA, the CDR3 is TGCGCCAGCAGTGGGACAGATGACGGGAGGAGTCTGGACGAGCAGTACTTC. Translated, it gives CASSGTDDGRSLDEQYF.

The chain links TRBV6-1 to TRBJ2-2; D uncertain. Germline CDR1 MNHNS, CDR2 SASEGT. The germline V and J ends were trimmed by 8 bases and 3 bases, with 13 bases remaining between them. CDR3 size: 14 residues. The CDR3 here is CASGIISDTGELFF. CDR3 bases: TGTGCCAGCGGCATCATTTCAGACACCGGGGAGCTGTTTTTT.

The chain carries TRBV19 and TRBJ2-7; 10 bases line up with TRBD2. Per the germline V gene, CDR1 is LNHDA and CDR2 is SQIVND (reference sequence). The V and J ends lost 5 bases and 2 bases, in that order; junction bases with no gene match: 6. CDR3 length: 15 residues. The CDR3 DNA is TGTGCCAGTAGTGTTCTAGCGGGAGACACCTACGAGCAGTACTTC. This translates into CASSVLAGDTYEQYF. Full variable domain (outside the CDR3, taken from reference TRBV19 and TRBJ2-7): DGGITQSPKYLFRKEGQNVTLSCEQNLNHDAMYWYRQDPGQGLRLIYYSQIVNDFQKGDIAEGYSVSREKKESFPLTVTSAQKNPTAFYLCASSVLAGDTYEQYFGPGTRLTVT.

The chain carries TRBV7-8 and TRBJ1-1; D is possibly TRBD1 (6 bases). This CDR3 is built from 13 residues. Germline V gene data show CDR1 as SGHVS and CDR2 as FQNEAQ. With 5 bases removed from V and 8 bases from J, the gap between germline ends came to 15 bases. The CDR3 DNA reads TGTGCCAGCAGCGTAGGGGGAGCCCCAGAAGCTTTCTTT. The encoded protein is CASSVGGAPEAFF.

The chain carries TRBV14 and TRBJ2-3, with 9 bases lining up with TRBD1. The CDR3 length is 17 residues. Unmatched junction bases numbered 14, after V lost 4 bases and J lost 6 bases. Per the germline V gene, CDR1 is SGHDN and CDR2 is FVKESK. The CDR3 sequence is CASSPPGQGIEGDTQYF. In DNA form, the CDR3 reads TGTGCCAGCAGCCCTCCGGGACAGGGAATCGAGGGGGATACGCAGTATTTT.

J is TRBJ2-7 and V is TRBV28, with 7 bases matching TRBD1. CDR1 is MDHEN and CDR2 is SYDVKM in the germline V gene. CDR3 length: 14 residues. Trimming took 6 bases from V and 0 from J; bases not matched to a gene: 5. The CDR3 region is CASRQGQVSYEQYF. CDR3 DNA sequence: TGTGCCAGCAGGCAAGGACAGGTCTCCTACGAGCAGTACTTC.

V and J are TRBV30 and TRBJ2-2; maybe TRBD1 (6 bases). Germline V gene sequence: CDR1 GTSNPN, CDR2 SVGIG (reference sequence). CDR3 length: 18 residues. V shed 2 bases and J shed 1 base, with 20 bases lying between them. The CDR3 sequence is CAWSIPRTGKGNTGELFF. In nucleotides, the CDR3 is TGTGCCTGGAGTATCCCCCGCACAGGGAAGGGGAACACCGGGGAGCTGTTTTTT.

The chain is built from TRBV6-4 and TRBJ2-1; 8 bases match TRBD2. The V gene end was trimmed by 3 bases and the J gene end by 3 bases; junction bases not matched to a gene: 4. From germline, CDR1 is MRHNA and CDR2 SNTAGT. The CDR3 length is 15 residues. CDR3 sequence reads: CASSDGGGFYNEQFF. In nucleotides, the CDR3 is TGTGCCAGCAGTGATGGCGGGGGGTTCTACAATGAGCAGTTCTTC.

The J gene is TRBJ2-1, the V gene TRBV11-2; 9 bases are a match to TRBD2. The CDR3 loop spans 15 amino acids. J lost 9 bases, V lost 6 bases, and 12 bases had no gene match. Germline V gene sequence: CDR1 SGHAT, CDR2 FQNNGV. CDR3 DNA sequence: TGTGCCAGCAGTAACTCTGGACTAGCGAAGGGTGAGCAGTTCTTC. This codes for CASSNSGLAKGEQFF.

The V and J genes are TRBV6-1 and TRBJ2-7; a weak D match, TRBD2 (6 bases). V lost 2 bases and J lost 3, with 14 bases in between. The CDR3 has 15 amino acids. The germline CDR1 and CDR2 sequences are MNHNS and SASEGT. In nucleotides, the CDR3 is TGTGCCAGCAGTGAATTGGTAGCGGCTAACTACGAGCAGTACTTC. This codes for CASSELVAANYEQYF.

The J gene is TRBJ1-2, the V gene TRBV6-6; the match to TRBD1 covers 8 bases. The CDR3 loop spans 13 amino acids. J lost 8 bases, V lost 5 bases, and 7 bases had no gene match. Germline V gene data show CDR1 as MNHNY and CDR2 as SVGAGI (reference sequence). The CDR3 reads CASSLDRGRGYTF. In nucleotides, the CDR3 is TGTGCCAGCAGTCTCGACAGGGGAAGGGGCTACACCTTC.

The chain combines TRBV4-2 with TRBJ2-5; D gene unclear. V dropped 0 bases and J dropped 5 bases, with 10 bases sitting between them. The CDR3 runs 14 residues. Germline V gene lookup returns CDR1 LGHNA and CDR2 YNFKEQ. CDR3 residues: CASSQDGFAETQYF. The CDR3 nucleotides are TGTGCCAGCAGCCAAGATGGGTTCGCGGAGACCCAGTACTTC.

CDR3 amino acids: CASSYRGHNQPQHF. In DNA form, the CDR3 reads TGTGCCAGTAGTTATCGGGGCCACAATCAGCCCCAGCATTTT. This chain uses TRBV19 with TRBJ1-5; D possibly corresponds to TRBD1 (5 bases). Trimming left V 5 bases short and J 3 bases short, with 11 bases between. Per the germline V gene, CDR1 is LNHDA and CDR2 is SQIVND (reference sequence). CDR3 size: 14 residues. Full variable domain (outside the CDR3, taken from reference TRBV19 and TRBJ1-5): DGGITQSPKYLFRKEGQNVTLSCEQNLNHDAMYWYRQDPGQGLRLIYYSQIVNDFQKGDIAEGYSVSREKKESFPLTVTSAQKNPTAFYLCASSYRGHNQPQHFGDGTRLSIL.

For this clone: It may be a read error: a sequence one base away is much more abundant. Other nucleotide sequences from this sample produce the same CDR3. CDR3 sequence: CASSLSPGTGAYEQYF. The CDR3 nucleotides are TGTGCCAGCAGTTTATCTCCCGGGACAGGGGCCTACGAGCAGTACTTC. The gene calls are TRBV28 and TRBJ2-7; 10 bases are a match to TRBD1. There are 16 residues in the CDR3. Germline-derived CDR1 and CDR2 are MDHEN and SYDVKM. Losses at the gene ends were 1 base for V and 2 bases for J; bases not matched to a gene: 5.

This chain joins TRBV30 and TRBJ2-4, with 11 positions matching TRBD1. Per germline, CDR1 GTSNPN and CDR2 SVGIG (reference sequence). This CDR3 is built from 14 residues. The trim removed 0 bases at V and 7 bases at J, leaving 2 bases unmatched. CDR3 amino acids: CAWSVGQGGNIQYF. CDR3 in DNA: TGTGCCTGGAGTGTGGGACAGGGGGGTAACATTCAGTACTTC.

In regard to this clone: The junction differs from germline at one of its ends, possibly a read error. The chain links TRBV27 to TRBJ2-5; 9 nucleotides agree with TRBD2. Germline-derived CDR1 and CDR2 are MNHEY and SMNVEV (reference sequence). The CDR3 covers 14 residues. For the CDR3, the DNA is TGTGCCAGCAGTCAGCGGGGGGTAAGAGAGGCCCAGTACTTC. It specifies CASSQRGVREAQYF.